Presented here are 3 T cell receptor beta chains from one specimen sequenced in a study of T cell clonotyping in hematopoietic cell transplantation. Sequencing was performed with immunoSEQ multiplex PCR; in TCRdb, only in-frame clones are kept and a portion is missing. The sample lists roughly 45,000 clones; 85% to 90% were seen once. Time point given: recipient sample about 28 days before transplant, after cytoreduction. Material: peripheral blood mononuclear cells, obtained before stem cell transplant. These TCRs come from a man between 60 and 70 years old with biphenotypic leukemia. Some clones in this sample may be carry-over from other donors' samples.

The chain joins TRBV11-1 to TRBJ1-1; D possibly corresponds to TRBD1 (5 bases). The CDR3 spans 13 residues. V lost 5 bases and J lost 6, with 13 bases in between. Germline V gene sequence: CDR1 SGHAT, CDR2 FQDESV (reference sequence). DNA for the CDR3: TGTGCCAGCAGCCTCCAGGGTTGGGCTGAAGCTTTCTTT. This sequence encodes CASSLQGWAEAFF.

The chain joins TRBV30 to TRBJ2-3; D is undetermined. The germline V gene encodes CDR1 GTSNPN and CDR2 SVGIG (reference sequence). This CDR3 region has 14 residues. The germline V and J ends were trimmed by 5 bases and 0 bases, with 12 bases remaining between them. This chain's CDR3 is CAWGLGSSTDTQYF. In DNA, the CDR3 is TGTGCCTGGGGGCTCGGATCTAGCACAGATACGCAGTATTTT.

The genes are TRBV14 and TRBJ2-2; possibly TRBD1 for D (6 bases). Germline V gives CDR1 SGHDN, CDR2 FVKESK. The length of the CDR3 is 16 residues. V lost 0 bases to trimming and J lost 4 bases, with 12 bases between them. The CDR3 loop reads CASSQDQGTLTGELFF. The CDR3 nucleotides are TGTGCCAGCAGCCAAGATCAGGGGACCCTCACCGGGGAGCTGTTTTTT.